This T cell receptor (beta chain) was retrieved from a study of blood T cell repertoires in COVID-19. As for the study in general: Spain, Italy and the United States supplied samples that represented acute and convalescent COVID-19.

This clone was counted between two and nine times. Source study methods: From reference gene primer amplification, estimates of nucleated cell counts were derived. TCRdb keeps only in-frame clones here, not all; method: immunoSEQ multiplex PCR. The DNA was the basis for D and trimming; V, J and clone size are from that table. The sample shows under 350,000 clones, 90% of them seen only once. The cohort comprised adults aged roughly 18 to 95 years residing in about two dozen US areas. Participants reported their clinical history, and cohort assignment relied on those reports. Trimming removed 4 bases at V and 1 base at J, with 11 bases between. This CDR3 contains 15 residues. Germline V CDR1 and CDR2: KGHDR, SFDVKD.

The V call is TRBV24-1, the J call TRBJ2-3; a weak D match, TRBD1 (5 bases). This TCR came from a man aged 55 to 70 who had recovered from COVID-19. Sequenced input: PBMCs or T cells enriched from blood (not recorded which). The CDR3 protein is CATSDPRQRTDTQYF. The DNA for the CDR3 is TGTGCCACCAGTGACCCAAGACAGCGCACAGATACGCAGTATTTT.